A selection of T cell receptor beta chains follows, all from one sample in a study of blood T cell repertoires in COVID-19. Only in-frame clones appear in the TCRdb table, and some are missing; sequencing was by immunoSEQ multiplex PCR. The repertoire holds approximately 350,000 clones, with around 90% as singletons. The sample taken for sequencing was peripheral blood. These receptors were collected from a woman between 25 and 40 years old with COVID-19, enrolled during active disease. The CDR3 runs from the conserved cysteine through the conserved F or W. A D gene is named only where the DNA matches it firmly. A clone size is listed for some rows: how often the clone was seen (once, few, many), or a class if it is expanded.

>TRBD1|TRBV4-1|TRBJ2-7|.
CASSRVRDRGSEQYF
>.|TRBV5-6|TRBJ2-3|.
CASSSPSSSTDTQYF
>.|TRBV6-5|TRBJ1-1|.
CASSYSIRGGWTEAFF
>TRBD1|TRBV19|TRBJ2-7|once
CASSIAQGSAYEQYF
>.|TRBV5-1|TRBJ2-5|.
CASSDTTPTQYF
>.|TRBV11-3|TRBJ2-6|.
CASSSERVGSGANVLTF
>.|TRBV6-6|TRBJ2-2|.
CASRARGALDTGELFF
>.|TRBV10-3|TRBJ2-2|.
CAITETVNTGELFF
>.|TRBV3-1/TRBV3-2|TRBJ1-1|.
CASSQADRNTEAFF
>.|TRBV4-3|TRBJ1-3|.
CASSQRGSGNTIYF
>TRBD2|TRBV6-2/TRBV6-3|TRBJ2-2|.
CASSYSPSGRLNTGELFF
>.|TRBV14|TRBJ1-3|.
CASSRDTGNTIYF
>TRBD1|TRBV27|TRBJ2-1|.
CASSSPARDRGNEQFF
>TRBD1|TRBV4-1|TRBJ1-5|few
CASSQGGQGIIPQHF
>TRBD1|TRBV29-1|TRBJ1-2|once
CSVGQGSYGYTF
>.|TRBV12-3/TRBV12-4|TRBJ1-2|once
CASSFFRDGYTF
>TRBD2|TRBV5-6|TRBJ2-5|.
CASSSGGHQETQYF
>.|TRBV7-2|TRBJ2-1|.
CASSLSRTTNPSYNEQFF
>.|TRBV2|TRBJ1-2|.
CASSERAQGRLGYTF
>.|TRBV9|TRBJ1-2|.
CASSAGRKNYGYTF
>TRBD1|TRBV2|TRBJ2-1|.
CASEGDSNEQFF
>.|TRBV3-1/TRBV3-2|TRBJ1-2|.
CASSPSSGHYYGYTF